This TCR beta chain was sequenced in a study of identical twins. Remarks on this clonotype: Its antigen is as yet unknown.

Findings and limits, study-wide: Without tracking the same donors, conclusions rested on cross-sectional statistical analysis. While abundant cord blood beta clonotypes carried fewer insertions, memory repertoires showed no such pattern.

TCRdb reprocessed the 5' RACE reads with MiXCR, giving one entry per CDR3 protein. The sample has 550,000 to 700,000 distinct CDR3 sequences; about 20% are singletons. The CDR3 is made up of 15 amino acids. CDR1 and CDR2 (germline): WNHNN, SYGVQD (reference sequence). The trim removed 5 bases at V and 5 bases at J, leaving 8 bases unmatched. The same data also contributed to another study, on T cells expressing NK-cell markers. Turning to that study: As a fraction of CD8+ T cells, dominant NKG2C+ clonotypes reached about 1.0-8% in six donors.

The chain carries TRBV10-1 and TRBJ2-5; 10 positions match TRBD2. This TCR derives from a woman between 18 and 29 years old in good health. What was sequenced was PBMCs. This chain's CDR3 is CASSSSGGHGETQYF. DNA for the CDR3: TGCGCCAGCAGTTCTAGCGGGGGTCACGGGGAGACCCAGTACTTC.